The 29 T cell receptor beta chains below all came from one sample that was sequenced in a study of blood T cells in healthy people across ages. A sample-barcoded 5' primer and a J-beta primer mix were used in a second PCR of roughly 7 to 11 cycles. MiXCR was run by TCRdb on the 5' RACE reads, yielding one entry per CDR3 protein. Of hundreds of thousands of distinct CDR3 sequences detected, around 21% appear once; the ten largest clones hold roughly 3.7%. Sequencing was performed on blood. All receptors derive from an older man in good health.

This chain joins TRBV3-1 and TRBJ2-5; possible D gene TRBD1, 6 bases. The DNA end lines up better with TRBJ2-1; the J call may be wrong. Germline V gene lookup returns CDR1 LGHDT and CDR2 YNNKEL (reference sequence). The CDR3 is made up of 15 amino acids. The CDR3 nucleotides read TGTGCCAGCAGCCAAGATTACGGGACATCAAGTGAGCAGTTCTTC. Amino acids: CASSQDYGTSSEQFF.

V and J are TRBV5-6 and TRBJ2-1; 9 nucleotides line up with TRBD2. This CDR3 has 16 residues. The germline CDR1 and CDR2 sequences are SGHDT and YYEEEE. Germline trimming cut 4 bases from V and 2 bases from J; bases unmatched to any gene: 7. CDR3: CASSRPPSGTYNEQFF. In DNA, the CDR3 is TGTGCCAGCAGCCGACCGCCTAGCGGGACCTACAATGAGCAGTTCTTC.

The table lists this clonotype with a few counts. The genes are TRBV28 and TRBJ2-1; the match to TRBD1 covers 9 bases. The DNA matches TRBJ2-5 better at its end, which makes the J call doubtful. Germline CDR1 is MDHEN and CDR2 is SYDVKM. The CDR3 runs to 13 residues. The CDR3 DNA reads as TGTGCCAGCAGAACAGGGGGCCGGGAGACCCAGTACTTC. It encodes CASRTGGRETQYF.

Concerning this clonotype itself: A read error may explain this, as a much larger clone is one base away. J is TRBJ2-5 and V is TRBV20-1; TRBD1 matches 7 bases. V gave up 8 bases and J gave up 4 bases; unmatched junction bases: 13. The CDR3 has 14 residues. Looked up from germline, CDR1 is DFQATT and CDR2 is SNEGSKA (reference sequence). Written as DNA, the CDR3 is TGCAGTTCGAAGTTCGGGACAGTCCGAGAGACCCAGTACTTC. Protein product: CSSKFGTVRETQYF.

The table lists this clonotype with a few counts. The CDR3 DNA follows: TGCGCCAGCAGTGAGAGGACTAGCGGGAGGAGGGAGCAGTTCTTC. This sequence encodes CASSERTSGRREQFF. This chain uses TRBV10-2 with TRBJ2-1; 14 nucleotides line up with TRBD2. This CDR3 comprises 15 residues. CDR1 is WSHSY and CDR2 is SAAADI in the germline V gene. V was pared by 2 bases and J by 10 bases, with 4 bases of the junction left unmatched.

This clonotype was picked up many times. V is TRBV18 and J is TRBJ2-3; 7 bases line up with TRBD2. The CDR3 loop spans 15 amino acids. In germline, CDR1 is KGHSH, CDR2 LQKENI. Trimming took 2 bases from V and 0 from J; bases not matched to a gene: 2. The CDR3 coding sequence is TGTGCCAGCTCACCAGCGGGAGCAAGCACAGATACGCAGTATTTT. Amino acid sequence: CASSPAGASTDTQYF.

Many counts were recorded for this clonotype. The chain links TRBV4-3 to TRBJ2-3; D is perhaps TRBD2 (5 bases). The V and J ends lost 0 bases and 4 bases respectively, with 11 bases between them. Germline V lookup: CDR1 LGHNA, CDR2 YSLEER. The CDR3 covers 15 residues. CDR3 sequence reads: CASSQELARPDTQYF. In nucleotides, the CDR3 is TGCGCCAGCAGCCAAGAGTTAGCGCGACCAGATACGCAGTATTTT.

V gene TRBV7-9 combines with J gene TRBJ2-7; D unresolved. This CDR3 spans 11 amino acids. Germline lookup yields CDR1 SEHNR and CDR2 FQNEAQ (reference sequence). Trimming took 2 bases from V and 5 from J, leaving 4 bases between them. CDR3 coding DNA: TGTGCCAGCAGCTTATTCGACGAGCAGTACTTC. Residues: CASSLFDEQYF.

This clonotype was counted only a few times. The chain employs TRBV7-9 and TRBJ1-1; D is perhaps TRBD1 (5 bases). This CDR3 comprises 15 residues. Trimming left V 3 bases short and J 4 bases short, with 15 bases between. The germline V gene encodes CDR1 SEHNR and CDR2 FQNEAQ (reference sequence). In DNA form, the CDR3 reads TGTGCCAGCAGCTTCTTGAAAGGGCAGGGCACTGAAGCTTTCTTT. Translation gives CASSFLKGQGTEAFF. Full variable domain (missing parts from reference TRBV7-9 and TRBJ1-1): DTGVSQNPRHKITKRGQNVTFRCDPISEHNRLYWYRQTLGQGPEFLTYFQNEAQLEKSRLLSDRFSAERPKGSFSTLEIQRTEQGDSAMYLCASSFLKGQGTEAFFGQGTRLTVV.

V is TRBV6-5 and J is TRBJ2-5; D may be TRBD1 (5 bases). The CDR3 covers 14 residues. Per germline, CDR1 MNHEY and CDR2 SVGAGI. Trimming stripped 4 bases from V and 5 bases from J, with 14 bases between. The CDR3 DNA reads as TGTGCCAGCAGTTTACAGGCAGGGTGGGAGACCCAGTACTTC. It specifies CASSLQAGWETQYF.

This clonotype was seen more than once but under ten times. Relative to the germline gene, one junction end is altered; a read error may explain this. The chain employs TRBV19 and TRBJ2-7, with TRBD2 identical over 9 bases. The CDR3 runs to 14 residues. The germline V gene encodes CDR1 LNHDA and CDR2 SQIVND (reference sequence). CDR3 loop: CASGIRAGGYEQYF. The CDR3 region has the DNA TGTGCCAGTGGTATCCGAGCGGGAGGATACGAGCAGTACTTC.

This clonotype was found a few times. The chain couples TRBV7-2 to TRBJ2-5; D perhaps matches TRBD1 (6 bases). This CDR3 is built from 15 residues. The germline V gene has CDR1 SGHTA and CDR2 FQGNSA. V was cut by 4 bases and J by 3 bases, with 15 bases left in between. CDR3 bases: TGTGCCAGCAGCTATAGGACAGCTCGGGAAGAGACCCAGTACTTC. Encoded protein: CASSYRTAREETQYF.

The chain recombines TRBV29-1 with TRBJ2-5; the D is unclear. Germline CDR1 SQVTM, CDR2 ANQGSEA. The CDR3 is 12 residues long. Trimming removed 4 bases at V and 1 base at J, with 7 bases between. This CDR3 is CSVGVAQETQYF. For the CDR3, the DNA is TGCAGCGTTGGCGTGGCCCAAGAGACCCAGTACTTC. The whole variable domain, filled in from reference TRBV29-1 and TRBJ2-5, reads SAVISQKPSRDICQRGTSLTIQCQVDSQVTMMFWYRQQPGQSLTLIATANQGSEATYESGFVIDKFPISRPNLTFSTLTVSNMSPEDSSIYLCSVGVAQETQYFGPGTRLLVL.

The CDR3 nucleotides read TGCGCCAGCAGCGCCGGGACTAGCGGCGCCGAGCAGTACTTC. Protein sequence: CASSAGTSGAEQYF. The V call is TRBV5-1, the J call TRBJ2-7; TRBD2 aligns across 11 bases. In germline, CDR1 is SGHRS, CDR2 YFSETQ. The CDR3 runs 14 residues. V was pared by 4 bases and J by 6 bases, with 6 bases of the junction left unmatched.

The chain carries TRBV3-1 and TRBJ2-7; tentative D call: TRBD1 (7 bases). CDR1 is LGHDT, CDR2 YNNKEL, per germline (reference sequence). V lost 4 bases, J lost 5 bases, and 15 bases lay in between. The CDR3 extends over 14 amino acids. CDR3 sequence reads: CASSRQGLSNEQYF. The CDR3 nucleotides are TGTGCCAGCAGCCGACAGGGACTTTCCAACGAGCAGTACTTC.

The chain is built from TRBV3-1 and TRBJ1-2; no clear D. Germline-derived CDR1 and CDR2 are LGHDT and YNNKEL (reference sequence). CDR3 size: 15 residues. The V gene lost 2 bases and the J gene lost 2 bases, with 12 bases spanning the gap. The CDR3 is CASSQRHTSNYGYTF. Here the CDR3 DNA reads TGTGCCAGCAGCCAAAGACACACCTCAAACTATGGCTACACCTTC.

The chain employs TRBV24-1 and TRBJ2-4; 10 bases are shared with TRBD2. This CDR3 comprises 17 residues. Germline V gene data show CDR1 as KGHDR and CDR2 as SFDVKD. Trimming removed 3 bases from V and 2 bases from J; junction bases left unmatched: 6. The CDR3 protein is CATSDGPSGSPKNIQYF. Written as DNA, the CDR3 is TGTGCCACCAGTGATGGTCCTAGCGGGAGTCCCAAAAACATTCAGTACTTC.

This clonotype was observed a handful of times. V and J are TRBV5-6 and TRBJ2-3; 8 bases match TRBD2. CDR1 is SGHDT, CDR2 YYEEEE, per germline. V gave up 6 bases and J gave up 6 bases; unmatched junction bases: 15. The CDR3 contains 16 residues. The CDR3 reads CASIPFDREGQDTQYF. CDR3 DNA sequence: TGTGCCAGCATACCATTTGATCGGGAGGGCCAGGATACGCAGTATTTT.

This sequence joins TRBV4-2 and TRBJ2-1; the match to TRBD2 covers 13 bases. CDR3 length: 18 amino acids. Unmatched junction bases numbered 18, after V lost 4 bases and J lost 12 bases. Germline V CDR1 and CDR2: LGHNA, YNFKEQ. For the CDR3, the DNA is TGTGCCAGCAGCCCCAACCCCCGGACTAGCGGGAGTAATAGTGGGCAGTTCTTC. Its translation is CASSPNPRTSGSNSGQFF.

This clonotype was counted ten times or more. The chain has TRBV6-2 or TRBV6-3 and TRBJ2-5; D gene unclear. Trimming removed 2 bases from V and 0 bases from J, with 7 bases in between. Looked up from germline, CDR1 is MNHEY and CDR2 is SVGEGT. This CDR3 spans 14 amino acids. CDR3 nucleotide sequence: TGTGCCAGCAGTTACGACGGCTACCAAGAGACCCAGTACTTC. Residues: CASSYDGYQETQYF.

In this sample, this clonotype turned up a few times. The chain combines TRBV9 with TRBJ2-7; 10 bases line up with TRBD2. The CDR3 is 16 amino acids. The V and J ends lost 0 bases and 3 bases, in that order; junction bases with no gene match: 6. Germline CDR1 and CDR2: SGDLS and YYNGEE. CDR3: CASSVDPSGSSYEQYF. Here the CDR3 DNA reads TGTGCCAGCAGCGTAGATCCTAGCGGGAGTAGCTACGAGCAGTACTTC.

Many counts were recorded for this clonotype. The genes are TRBV28 and TRBJ2-2; unclear D gene. The V end was cut by 1 base, the J end by 6 bases, with 9 bases between. Germline loops: CDR1 MDHEN, CDR2 SYDVKM. The CDR3 totals 14 residues. This CDR3 reads CASSLSLTPGELFF. The CDR3 nucleotides read TGTGCCAGCAGTTTATCTCTAACCCCCGGGGAGCTGTTTTTT.

This clonotype appeared a few times. The V gene is TRBV7-8, the J gene TRBJ2-5; D is undetermined. Germline CDR1 reads SGHVS; CDR2 reads FQNEAQ. Trimming pared 0 bases from V and 3 bases from J, leaving 8 bases between. This CDR3 spans 14 amino acids. This CDR3 is CASSLASRKETQYF. The CDR3 DNA follows: TGTGCCAGCAGCTTAGCTTCGAGAAAAGAGACCCAGTACTTC.

This clonotype was detected a few times. The J gene is TRBJ2-3, the V gene TRBV7-9; D ambiguous. Germline lookup yields CDR1 SEHNR and CDR2 FQNEAQ (reference sequence). V lost 10 bases, J lost 4 bases, and 9 bases lay in between. This CDR3 has 11 amino acids. The CDR3 reads CATPDPDTQYF. The CDR3, as DNA: TGTGCCACCCCAGATCCAGATACGCAGTATTTT.

V is TRBV29-1 and J is TRBJ2-3; D call uncertain. The end of the DNA fits TRBJ1-5 better, so the J call may be wrong. Germline-derived CDR1 and CDR2 are SQVTM and ANQGSEA. This CDR3 is 14 amino acids long. In nucleotides, the CDR3 is TGCAGCGTTGGCAGGCAGGCTAGCACAGATACGCAGCATTTT. Translating it yields CSVGRQASTDTQHF.

The chain's CDR3 is CASNRDRGGDEQFF. CDR3 coding DNA: TGTGCCAGCAACCGGGACAGGGGAGGGGATGAGCAGTTCTTC. The chain combines TRBV12-3 or TRBV12-4 with TRBJ2-1, with 10 bases matching TRBD1. V gave up 7 bases and J gave up 8 bases; unmatched junction bases: 8. This CDR3 is 14 amino acids long.

The chain carries TRBV7-9 and TRBJ2-5; D is perhaps TRBD1 (6 bases). The DNA end is a closer match to TRBJ2-7, so the J assignment may be wrong. There are 19 residues in the CDR3. CDR1 is SEHNR and CDR2 is FQNEAQ in the germline V gene (reference sequence). CDR3 coding DNA: TGTGCCAGCAGCTCGGTACAGGGAAGAGACGCGCCCGGAAACTACGAGCAGTACTTC. Translation: CASSSVQGRDAPGNYEQYF.

This clonotype was observed a few times. This chain connects TRBV9 to TRBJ1-5; 7 nucleotides agree with TRBD1. V lost 5 bases and J lost 12; bases outside the gene matches: 14. CDR1 SGDLS and CDR2 YYNGEE come from the germline V gene. This CDR3 is built from 14 residues. The CDR3 nucleotides are TGTGCCAGCAGTCGTGGGACAGAAAATCAGTACCAGCATTTT. Amino acid sequence: CASSRGTENQYQHF.

This clonotype has only a few counts. J is TRBJ2-7 and V is TRBV7-9, with D possibly TRBD1 on 5 matching bases. The V end was cut by 1 base, the J end by 5 bases, with 9 bases between. The CDR3 sequence is 13 residues long. Per the germline V gene, CDR1 is SEHNR and CDR2 is FQNEAQ (reference sequence). The CDR3 loop reads CASSLGTSNEQYF. The CDR3 DNA reads TGTGCCAGCAGCTTAGGGACAAGCAACGAGCAGTACTTC.